The 16 T cell receptor beta chains reported below all come from one sample, sequenced in a study of OX40 agonist ivuxolimab in advanced cancers. TCRdb keeps only in-frame clones here, not all; method: immunoSEQ multiplex PCR. This table has tens of thousands of clones, approximately 90% appearing once. The material was CD4+ or CD8+ T cells sorted from blood, obtained in a trial of the OX40 agonist ivuxolimab. These receptors were collected from an adult with an advanced solid tumor such as melanoma, head and neck, liver or kidney cancer.

This clone has just one count. The chain recombines TRBV6-1 with TRBJ2-1; unclear D gene. Germline V lookup: CDR1 MNHNS, CDR2 SASEGT. Trimming removed 3 bases from V and 2 bases from J, with 11 bases in between. The CDR3 spans 15 residues. The CDR3 DNA reads as TGTGCCAGCAGTGATTTGCTGAGCCCCTACAATGAGCAGTTCTTC. Translating gives CASSDLLSPYNEQFF.

The chain couples TRBV30 to TRBJ1-1; tentative D call: TRBD1 (5 bases). V lost 0 bases to trimming and J lost 4 bases, with 12 bases between them. This CDR3 is built from 14 residues. Per germline, CDR1 GTSNPN and CDR2 SVGIG (reference sequence). This CDR3 reads CAWSVGYGGTEAFF. Written as DNA, the CDR3 is TGTGCCTGGAGTGTAGGGTATGGGGGCACTGAAGCTTTCTTT.

V is TRBV4-1 and J is TRBJ2-1, with 9 bases aligning to TRBD1. V lost 1 base, J lost 7 bases, and 8 bases stayed unmatched. This CDR3 spans 16 amino acids. Germline CDR1 MGHRA, CDR2 YSYEKL. CDR3 coding DNA: TGCGCCAGCAGCCAAGTCACCGGGACAGGGAGGAATGAGCAGTTCTTC. Protein sequence: CASSQVTGTGRNEQFF.

The gene calls are TRBV2 and TRBJ1-4; 9 bases agree with TRBD1. Per germline, CDR1 SNHLY and CDR2 FYNNEI. Losses at the gene ends were 8 bases for V and 6 bases for J; bases not matched to a gene: 10. The CDR3 runs to 15 residues. DNA for the CDR3: TGTGCCAGCCGCACGTGGACAGGGGATGATGAAAAACTGTTTTTT. Translation gives CASRTWTGDDEKLFF.

The chain combines TRBV5-8 with TRBJ2-5; TRBD1 matches 9 bases. Per germline, CDR1 SGHTS and CDR2 YDEGEE. The V and J ends lost 6 bases and 5 bases, in that order; junction bases with no gene match: 14. The CDR3 length is 16 residues. This CDR3 is CASTFAGTGFLETQYF. For the CDR3, the DNA is TGTGCCAGCACCTTTGCCGGGACAGGGTTTTTGGAGACCCAGTACTTC.

The chain employs TRBV28 and TRBJ1-4; no reliable D call. The CDR3 has 16 residues. The germline gives CDR1 MDHEN, CDR2 SYDVKM. The V gene lost 2 bases and the J gene lost 0 bases, with 10 bases spanning the gap. The DNA for the CDR3 is TGTGCCAGCAGTTTACGGCCAGCTGCAACTAATGAAAAACTGTTTTTT. Translation: CASSLRPAATNEKLFF.

CDR3: CASSWAAVGNEQFF. The CDR3 DNA reads TGCGCCAGCAGCTGGGCAGCTGTAGGGAATGAGCAGTTCTTC. V and J are TRBV5-1 and TRBJ2-1; D not resolved. Trimming removed 3 bases at V and 7 bases at J, with 14 bases between. Germline lookup yields CDR1 SGHRS and CDR2 YFSETQ. This CDR3 has 14 residues.

The chain employs TRBV6-5 and TRBJ2-5; D is possibly TRBD1 or TRBD2 (6 bases each). Germline CDR1 and CDR2: MNHEY and SVGAGI. V was pared by 8 bases and J by 8 bases, with 15 bases between. CDR3 length: 12 residues. DNA for the CDR3: TGTGCCAGCTCTCGGGGGCGGGAAACCCAGTACTTC. This encodes CASSRGRETQYF.

The chain joins TRBV7-9 to TRBJ2-3, with D uncertain. Trimming shortened V by 9 bases and J by 4 bases, and 17 bases separated the two germline ends. CDR1 and CDR2 (germline): SEHNR, FQNEAQ (reference sequence). The CDR3 is 14 residues long. The CDR3 DNA reads as TGTGCCAGTTGCCACATGAATGTCGCAGATACGCAGTATTTT. The encoded protein is CASCHMNVADTQYF.

The V and J genes are TRBV6-6 and TRBJ1-2; D may be TRBD1 (5 bases). There are 16 residues in the CDR3. The V and J ends lost 0 bases and 6 bases respectively, with 17 bases between them. Per germline, CDR1 MNHNY and CDR2 SVGAGI (reference sequence). CDR3 sequence: CASSYSGGGKPDGYTF. The CDR3 nucleotides read TGTGCCAGCAGTTACTCGGGGGGAGGTAAGCCGGATGGCTACACCTTC.

The genes are TRBV7-9 and TRBJ1-2; no firm D call. The V gene lost 5 bases and the J gene lost 8 bases, with 15 bases spanning the gap. CDR1 and CDR2 from the germline V gene are SEHNR and FQNEAQ (reference sequence). There are 13 residues in the CDR3. CDR3 sequence: CASSQSVGFGYTF. CDR3 in DNA: TGTGCCAGCAGCCAGTCAGTGGGTTTCGGCTACACCTTC.

The rearrangement links TRBV6-6 to TRBJ2-3, with TRBD1 as a possible D gene (5 bases). The CDR3 length is 15 residues. The germline CDR1 and CDR2 sequences are MNHNY and SVGAGI (reference sequence). V shed 0 bases and J shed 4 bases, with 11 bases lying between them. The CDR3 coding sequence is TGTGCCAGCAGTTACTCACAGGTTGGGGCAGATACGCAGTATTTT. It specifies CASSYSQVGADTQYF.

V and J are TRBV4-1 and TRBJ2-3, with TRBD1 as a possible D gene (6 bases). The germline V gene encodes CDR1 MGHRA and CDR2 YSYEKL. The V gene lost 3 bases and the J gene lost 1 base, with 17 bases spanning the gap. This CDR3 is 17 amino acids long. CDR3 DNA: TGCGCCAGCAGCCAGGGGTGGGGGCGAGTTGGCACAGATACGCAGTATTTT. Its translation: CASSQGWGRVGTDTQYF.

The rearrangement joins TRBV4-2 to TRBJ2-5; TRBD1 or TRBD2 may be the D gene (6 bases each). The DNA matches TRBJ2-7 better at its end, which makes the J call doubtful. The CDR3 has 16 residues. Per the germline V gene, CDR1 is LGHNA and CDR2 is YNFKEQ. The CDR3 DNA reads TGTGCCAGCAGCCAAAAAAGCGCCCCGGGGGCTTACGAGCAGTACTTC. It codes for CASSQKSAPGAYEQYF.

V gene TRBV9 combines with J gene TRBJ2-7; TRBD2 is a possible D gene (6 bases). The ends were cut back, 0 bases at V and 4 bases at J, with 11 bases in the middle. This CDR3 comprises 14 residues. Per the germline V gene, CDR1 is SGDLS and CDR2 is YYNGEE. CDR3 coding DNA: TGTGCCAGCAGCGTAGGCGGGAACCAATACGAGCAGTACTTC. Protein: CASSVGGNQYEQYF.

In this sample, this clone turned up a few times. The rearrangement joins TRBV28 to TRBJ2-7; no firm D call. The CDR3 spans 13 residues. Germline CDR1 reads MDHEN; CDR2 reads SYDVKM. Trimming cost V 7 bases and J 2 bases, with 12 bases left between them. CDR3 amino acids: CASTLDGAYEQYF. The CDR3 nucleotides are TGTGCCAGCACCTTGGACGGTGCCTACGAGCAGTACTTC.